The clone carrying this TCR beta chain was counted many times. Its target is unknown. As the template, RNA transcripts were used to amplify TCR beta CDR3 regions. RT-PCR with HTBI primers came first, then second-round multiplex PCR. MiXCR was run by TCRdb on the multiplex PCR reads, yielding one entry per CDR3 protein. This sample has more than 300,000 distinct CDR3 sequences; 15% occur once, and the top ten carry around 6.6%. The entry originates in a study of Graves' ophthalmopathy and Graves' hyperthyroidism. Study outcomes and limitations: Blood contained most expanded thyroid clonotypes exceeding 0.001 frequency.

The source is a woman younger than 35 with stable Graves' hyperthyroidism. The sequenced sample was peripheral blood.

DNA for the CDR3: TGTGCCAGCAGTTTGGACAGGGTAGGTCAGCCCCAGCATTTT. Translating gives CASSLDRVGQPQHF. The V gene is TRBV12-3 or TRBV12-4, the J gene TRBJ1-5, with 8 bases fitting TRBD1. The CDR3 length is 14 residues. The J segment lost 6 bases and the V segment lost 3 bases, leaving 4 bases of the junction unmatched.